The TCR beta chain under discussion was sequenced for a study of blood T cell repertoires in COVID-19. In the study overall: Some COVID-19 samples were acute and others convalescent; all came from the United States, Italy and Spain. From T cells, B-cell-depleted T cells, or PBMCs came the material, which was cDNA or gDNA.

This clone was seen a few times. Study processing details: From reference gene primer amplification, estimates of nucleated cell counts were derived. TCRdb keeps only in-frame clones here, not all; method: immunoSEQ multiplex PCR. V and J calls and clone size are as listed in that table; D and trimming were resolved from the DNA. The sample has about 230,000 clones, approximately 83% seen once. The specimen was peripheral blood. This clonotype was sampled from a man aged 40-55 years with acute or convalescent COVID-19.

CDR3 protein: CASSYMTGEQETQYF. CDR3 DNA: TGTGCCAGCAGCTACATGACAGGGGAGCAAGAGACCCAGTACTTC. This rearrangement joins TRBV7-8 to TRBJ2-5; 8 bases align to TRBD1. CDR3 size: 15 residues. Germline CDR1 reads SGHVS; CDR2 reads FQNEAQ. Trimming removed 4 bases from V and 2 bases from J; junction bases left unmatched: 6.